Listed below are T cell receptor beta chains from one sample, sequenced in a study of molecular identifiers for immune sequencing clone quantification. TCRdb re-analysed the PCR reads in MiXCR, keeping a single row per CDR3 protein. The profile shows about 640,000 distinct CDR3 sequences, just under 20% of them singletons. The sequencing input was naive CD8+ T cells from blood, with Jurkat cell RNA spiked in. The source is a human donor in good health. Some libraries in this study had Jurkat cell RNA spiked in. Both conserved end residues are part of each CDR3. The D gene is left open where the match is weak. Not every row has a clone size; where given, it reads once, few, many or a size class.

clone size: few
J gene: TRBJ1-5
D gene: TRBD1
V gene: TRBV27
CDR3 DNA: TGTGCCAGCAGTCACAGAGGCTCTAGGGGGCGGCAGCCCCAGCATTTT
CDR3 protein: CASSHRGSRGRQPQHF

clone size: -
J gene: TRBJ1-2
D gene: TRBD1
V gene: TRBV28
CDR3 DNA: TGTGCCAGCAGTGCAACAGGGGGGACCAACCATGGCTACACCTTC
CDR3 protein: CASSATGGTNHGYTF

clone size: -
J gene: TRBJ2-7
D gene: -
V gene: TRBV19
CDR3 DNA: TGTGCCAGTAGTATAGCGACCAGTAGCCCCTACGAGCAGTACTTC
CDR3 protein: CASSIATSSPYEQYF

clone size: few
J gene: TRBJ1-2
D gene: -
V gene: TRBV18
CDR3 DNA: TGTGCCAGTTACAGGACGGACGATTCTAACTATGGCTACACCTTC
CDR3 protein: CASYRTDDSNYGYTF

clone size: many
J gene: TRBJ2-2
D gene: -
V gene: TRBV4-3
CDR3 DNA: TGCGCCAGCAGCCAAGAGCGAGGTCTCGCCGGGGAGCTGTTTTTT
CDR3 protein: CASSQERGLAGELFF

clone size: many
J gene: TRBJ2-3
D gene: TRBD2
V gene: TRBV4-2
CDR3 DNA: TGTGCCAGCAGCCAACTCGAAGCGGGAGGAGCAGATACGCAGTATTTT
CDR3 protein: CASSQLEAGGADTQYF

clone size: many
J gene: TRBJ2-3
D gene: -
V gene: TRBV28
CDR3 DNA: TGTGCCAGCAGTTGGCTAGCGTACGGCACAGATACGCAGTATTTT
CDR3 protein: CASSWLAYGTDTQYF

clone size: many
J gene: TRBJ2-1
D gene: TRBD1
V gene: TRBV27
CDR3 DNA: TGTGCCAGCAGTTTACAGGGGGCGTACAATGAGCAGTTCTTC
CDR3 protein: CASSLQGAYNEQFF

clone size: many
J gene: TRBJ2-2
D gene: TRBD2
V gene: TRBV19
CDR3 DNA: TGTGCCAGTACCCCACTAGCGAACGCGAACACCGGGGAGCTGTTTTTT
CDR3 protein: CASTPLANANTGELFF

clone size: few
J gene: TRBJ1-2
D gene: -
V gene: TRBV19
CDR3 DNA: TGTGCCAGCTCACCCGACGGTAATGGTGGCTACACCTTC
CDR3 protein: CASSPDGNGGYTF

clone size: -
J gene: TRBJ1-2
D gene: -
V gene: TRBV27
CDR3 DNA: TGTGCCAGCAGCCAACTACAGGGACTGGCCTATGGCTACACCTTC
CDR3 protein: CASSQLQGLAYGYTF

clone size: many
J gene: TRBJ2-7
D gene: -
V gene: TRBV27
CDR3 DNA: TGTGCCAGCAGTTCTGGGCGGGTCCTCTACGAGCAGTACTTC
CDR3 protein: CASSSGRVLYEQYF

clone size: -
J gene: TRBJ1-4
D gene: -
V gene: TRBV9
CDR3 DNA: TGTGCCAGCAGCGTAGCAGGGGCGCCTAATGAAGAACTGTTTTTT
CDR3 protein: CASSVAGAPNEELFF

clone size: -
J gene: TRBJ2-2
D gene: TRBD2
V gene: TRBV29-1
CDR3 DNA: TGCAGCGTTGAAGATGCCGGGGGGAGAAACACCGGGGTGCTGTTTTTT
CDR3 protein: CSVEDAGGRNTGVLFF

clone size: -
J gene: TRBJ1-5
D gene: -
V gene: TRBV19
CDR3 DNA: TGTGCCAGTAGTATGAGCAGTAGCAATCAGCCCCAGCATTTT
CDR3 protein: CASSMSSSNQPQHF

clone size: -
J gene: TRBJ2-3
D gene: -
V gene: TRBV27
CDR3 DNA: TGTGCCAGCAGTACCACTTTGTCGTACACAGATACGCAGTATTTT
CDR3 protein: CASSTTLSYTDTQYF

clone size: -
J gene: TRBJ1-2
D gene: -
V gene: TRBV18
CDR3 DNA: TGTGCCAGCTCCCCTCCGACAGGAACAGCTAACTATGGCTACACCTTC
CDR3 protein: CASSPPTGTANYGYTF

clone size: many
J gene: TRBJ2-7
D gene: -
V gene: TRBV4-2
CDR3 DNA: TGTGCCAGCAGCCAAGAAGAGGGGTACGGCTACGAGCAGTACTTC
CDR3 protein: CASSQEEGYGYEQYF

clone size: -
J gene: TRBJ1-1
D gene: -
V gene: TRBV29-1
CDR3 DNA: TGCAGCGCCATCGTGGATGAAGCTTCCTTT
CDR3 protein: CSAIVDEASF

clone size: few
J gene: TRBJ2-1
D gene: TRBD2
V gene: TRBV7-3
CDR3 DNA: TGTGCCAGCAGCTTCCTTGGCGGGGGGGCCCTCAATGAGCAGTTCTTC
CDR3 protein: CASSFLGGGALNEQFF

clone size: -
J gene: TRBJ1-1
D gene: -
V gene: TRBV14
CDR3 DNA: TGTGCCAGCAGCCAAGATGCAGGGGCGAACACTGAAGCTTTCTTT
CDR3 protein: CASSQDAGANTEAFF

clone size: -
J gene: TRBJ1-2
D gene: -
V gene: TRBV28
CDR3 DNA: TGTGCCAGCACCTGGATGACGGGGTCCGCCTATGGCTACACCTTC
CDR3 protein: CASTWMTGSAYGYTF

clone size: many
J gene: TRBJ1-5
D gene: -
V gene: TRBV5-1
CDR3 DNA: TGCGCCAGCAGCCCCGAGGGTTTTTGGAATCAGCCCCAGCATTTT
CDR3 protein: CASSPEGFWNQPQHF

clone size: few
J gene: TRBJ2-7
D gene: TRBD2
V gene: TRBV9
CDR3 DNA: TGTGCCAGCAGCGGGACTAGCGGATACTACGAGCAGTACTTC
CDR3 protein: CASSGTSGYYEQYF

clone size: few
J gene: TRBJ1-4
D gene: -
V gene: TRBV27
CDR3 DNA: TGTGCCAGCAGTACGACGGAAGCAACTAATGAAAAACTGTTTTTT
CDR3 protein: CASSTTEATNEKLFF

clone size: few
J gene: TRBJ2-1
D gene: TRBD2
V gene: TRBV19
CDR3 DNA: TGTGCCAGTAGTTGGACTAGCGGGAGGGGCTCCTACAATGAGCAGTTCTTC
CDR3 protein: CASSWTSGRGSYNEQFF

clone size: -
J gene: TRBJ2-2
D gene: -
V gene: TRBV13
CDR3 DNA: TGTGCCAGCAGCTCGGGACCACTGAACACCGGGGAGCTGTTTTTT
CDR3 protein: CASSSGPLNTGELFF

clone size: many
J gene: TRBJ2-1
D gene: TRBD1
V gene: TRBV4-3
CDR3 DNA: TGCGCCAGCAGCCAAGAATTTCAGGACAGGGCTGACAATGAGCAGTTCTTC
CDR3 protein: CASSQEFQDRADNEQFF

clone size: few
J gene: TRBJ2-2
D gene: TRBD1
V gene: TRBV5-1
CDR3 DNA: TGCGCCAGCAGCCTAACAGGGGCGGGGGAGCTGTTTTTT
CDR3 protein: CASSLTGAGELFF

clone size: few
J gene: TRBJ2-7
D gene: TRBD2
V gene: TRBV6-2/TRBV6-3
CDR3 DNA: TGTGCCAGCAGTATAGCGGGAACGGGACTCTACGAGCAGTACTTC
CDR3 protein: CASSIAGTGLYEQYF

clone size: -
J gene: TRBJ2-7
D gene: -
V gene: TRBV18
CDR3 DNA: TGTGCCAGCTCACCCCAGCCCGACAGCGAGCAGTACTTC
CDR3 protein: CASSPQPDSEQYF

clone size: -
J gene: TRBJ2-2
D gene: -
V gene: TRBV4-3
CDR3 DNA: TGCGCCAGCAGCGTACGCGTACACGGGGGACAAGGGGTCACCGGGGAGCTGTTTTTT
CDR3 protein: CASSVRVHGGQGVTGELFF

clone size: -
J gene: TRBJ2-1
D gene: -
V gene: TRBV4-1
CDR3 DNA: TGCGCCAGCAGTCCTACCGGAGAGCCAGGCTCCTACAATGAGCAGTTCTTC
CDR3 protein: CASSPTGEPGSYNEQFF

clone size: -
J gene: TRBJ1-2
D gene: -
V gene: TRBV4-3
CDR3 DNA: TGCGCCAGCAGCCAAGATAGGGTGGCCGGATATGGCTACACCTTC
CDR3 protein: CASSQDRVAGYGYTF

clone size: -
J gene: TRBJ2-7
D gene: -
V gene: TRBV3-1
CDR3 DNA: TGTGCCAGCAGCCTACTCTACTACGAGCAGTACTTC
CDR3 protein: CASSLLYYEQYF

clone size: -
J gene: TRBJ2-1
D gene: TRBD2
V gene: TRBV18
CDR3 DNA: TGTGCCGGCTCACCCCTTCTAGGGCGGGGGGCTATCTGGGAGCAGTTCTTC
CDR3 protein: CAGSPLLGRGAIWEQFF

clone size: few
J gene: TRBJ1-2
D gene: -
V gene: TRBV12-3/TRBV12-4
CDR3 DNA: TGTGCCAGTGACGTGTCGGGGTCGAGCTATGGCTACACCTTC
CDR3 protein: CASDVSGSSYGYTF